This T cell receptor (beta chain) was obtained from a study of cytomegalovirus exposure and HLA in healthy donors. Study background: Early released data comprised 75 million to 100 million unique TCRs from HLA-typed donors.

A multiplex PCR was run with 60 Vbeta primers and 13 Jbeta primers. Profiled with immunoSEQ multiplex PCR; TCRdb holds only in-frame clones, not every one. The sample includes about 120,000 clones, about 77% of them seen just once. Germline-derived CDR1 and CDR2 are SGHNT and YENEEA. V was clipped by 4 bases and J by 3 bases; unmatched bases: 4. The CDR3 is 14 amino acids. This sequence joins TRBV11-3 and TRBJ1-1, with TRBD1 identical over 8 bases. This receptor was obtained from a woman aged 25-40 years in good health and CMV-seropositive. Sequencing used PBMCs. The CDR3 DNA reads TGTGCCAGCAGCTCAGTGACAGGGGACACTGAAGCTTTCTTT. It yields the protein CASSSVTGDTEAFF.